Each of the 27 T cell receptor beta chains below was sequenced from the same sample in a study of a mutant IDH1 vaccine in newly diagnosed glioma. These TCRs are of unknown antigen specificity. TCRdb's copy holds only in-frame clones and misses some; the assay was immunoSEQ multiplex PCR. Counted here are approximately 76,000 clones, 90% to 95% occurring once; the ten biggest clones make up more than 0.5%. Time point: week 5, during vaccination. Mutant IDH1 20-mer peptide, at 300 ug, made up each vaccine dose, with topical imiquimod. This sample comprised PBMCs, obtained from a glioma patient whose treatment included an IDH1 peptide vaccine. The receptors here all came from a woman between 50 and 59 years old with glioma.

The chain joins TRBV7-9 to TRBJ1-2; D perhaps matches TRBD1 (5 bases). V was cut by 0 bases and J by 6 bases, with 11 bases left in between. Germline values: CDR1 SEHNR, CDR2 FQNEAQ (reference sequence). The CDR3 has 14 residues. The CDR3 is CASSLALGENGYTF. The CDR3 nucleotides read TGTGCCAGCAGCTTAGCTCTGGGGGAGAATGGCTACACCTTC.

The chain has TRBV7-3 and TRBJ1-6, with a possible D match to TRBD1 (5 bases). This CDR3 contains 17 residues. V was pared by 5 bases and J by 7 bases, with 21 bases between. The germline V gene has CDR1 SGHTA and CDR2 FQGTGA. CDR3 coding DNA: TGTGCCAGCAGCCTACAAAGAGCAGGGTACGAGAATTCACCCCTCCACTTT. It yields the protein CASSLQRAGYENSPLHF.

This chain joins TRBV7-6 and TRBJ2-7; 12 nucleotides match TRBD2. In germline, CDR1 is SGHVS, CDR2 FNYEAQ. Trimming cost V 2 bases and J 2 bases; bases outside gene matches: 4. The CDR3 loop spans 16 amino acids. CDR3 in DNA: TGTGCCAGCAGCTTACTTGCTAGCGGGAGGGCCTACGAGCAGTACTTC. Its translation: CASSLLASGRAYEQYF.

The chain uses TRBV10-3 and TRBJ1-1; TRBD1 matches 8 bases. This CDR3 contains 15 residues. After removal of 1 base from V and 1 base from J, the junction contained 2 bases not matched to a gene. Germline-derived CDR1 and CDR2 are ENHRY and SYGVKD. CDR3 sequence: CAISEFDRGNTEAFF. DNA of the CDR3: TGTGCCATCAGTGAGTTCGACAGGGGGAACACTGAAGCTTTCTTT.

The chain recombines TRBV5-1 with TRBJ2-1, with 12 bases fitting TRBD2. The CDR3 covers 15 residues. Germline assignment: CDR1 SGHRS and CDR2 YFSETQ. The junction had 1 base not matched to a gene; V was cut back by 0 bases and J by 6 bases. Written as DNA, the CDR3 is TGCGCCAGCAGCTTGGCTAGCGGGAGGGCCAATGAGCAGTTCTTC. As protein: CASSLASGRANEQFF.

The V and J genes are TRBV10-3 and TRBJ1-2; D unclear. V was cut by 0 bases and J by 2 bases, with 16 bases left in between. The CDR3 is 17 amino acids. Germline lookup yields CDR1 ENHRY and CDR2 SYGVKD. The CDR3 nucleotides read TGTGCCATCAGTGAGTCGAGCTATAGGAGGGCAAACTATGGCTACACCTTC. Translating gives CAISESSYRRANYGYTF.

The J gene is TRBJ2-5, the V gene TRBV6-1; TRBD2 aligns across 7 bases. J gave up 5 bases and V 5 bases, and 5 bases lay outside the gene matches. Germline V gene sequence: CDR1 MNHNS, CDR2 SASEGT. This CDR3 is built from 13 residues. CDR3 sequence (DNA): TGTGCCAGCAGTCTAGTGGGGGGGGAGACCCAGTACTTC. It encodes CASSLVGGETQYF.

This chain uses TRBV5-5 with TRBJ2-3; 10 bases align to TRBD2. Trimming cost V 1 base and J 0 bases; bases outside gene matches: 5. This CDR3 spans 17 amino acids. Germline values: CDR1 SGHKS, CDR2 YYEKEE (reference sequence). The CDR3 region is CASSLSLAGPSTDTQYF. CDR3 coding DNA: TGTGCCAGCAGCTTGTCACTAGCGGGGCCTAGCACAGATACGCAGTATTTT.

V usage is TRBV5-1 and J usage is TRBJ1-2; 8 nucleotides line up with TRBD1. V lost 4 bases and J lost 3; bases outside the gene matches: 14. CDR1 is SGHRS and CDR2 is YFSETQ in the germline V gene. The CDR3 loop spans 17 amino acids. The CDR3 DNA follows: TGCGCCAGCAGCCGTCGGACAGGGCCCACCATGGACTATGGCTACACCTTC. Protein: CASSRRTGPTMDYGYTF.

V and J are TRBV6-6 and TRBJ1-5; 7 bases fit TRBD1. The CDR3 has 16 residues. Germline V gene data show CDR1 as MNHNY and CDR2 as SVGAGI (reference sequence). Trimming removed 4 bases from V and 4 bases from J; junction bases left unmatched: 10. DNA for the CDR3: TGTGCCAGCAGTTTCCCCGGGACAGCCGATAATCAGCCCCAGCATTTT. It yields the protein CASSFPGTADNQPQHF.

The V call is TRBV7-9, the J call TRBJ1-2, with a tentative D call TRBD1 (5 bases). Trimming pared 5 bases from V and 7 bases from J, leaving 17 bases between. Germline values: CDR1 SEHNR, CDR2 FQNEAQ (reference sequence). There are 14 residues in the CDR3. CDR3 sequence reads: CASSLGEAVAGYTF. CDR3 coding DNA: TGTGCCAGCAGCCTGGGGGAGGCAGTCGCTGGCTACACCTTC.

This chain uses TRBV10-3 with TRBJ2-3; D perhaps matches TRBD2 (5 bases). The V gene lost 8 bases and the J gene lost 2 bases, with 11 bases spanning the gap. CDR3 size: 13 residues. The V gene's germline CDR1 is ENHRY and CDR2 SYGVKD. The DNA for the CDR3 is TGTGCCATCGGACGGGAAGACACAGATACGCAGTATTTT. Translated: CAIGREDTDTQYF.

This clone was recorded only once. The CDR3 DNA reads as TGTGCCAGCCTGTCCGGGTGGGGGTTGAACACTGAAGCTTTCTTT. Its protein product is CASLSGWGLNTEAFF. The genes are TRBV6-1 and TRBJ1-1, with TRBD1 as a possible D gene (5 bases). V was shortened by 8 bases and J by 0 bases, with 16 bases between the two germline ends. The CDR3 totals 15 residues. Germline assignment: CDR1 MNHNS and CDR2 SASEGT.

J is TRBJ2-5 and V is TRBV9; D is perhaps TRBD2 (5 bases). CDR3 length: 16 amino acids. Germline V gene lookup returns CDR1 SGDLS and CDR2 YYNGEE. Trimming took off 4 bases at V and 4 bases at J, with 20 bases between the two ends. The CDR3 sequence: CASSTSKKGVGETQYF. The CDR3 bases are TGTGCCAGCAGCACATCTAAGAAGGGAGTAGGAGAGACCCAGTACTTC. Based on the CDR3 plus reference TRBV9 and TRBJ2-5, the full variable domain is DSGVTQTPKHLITATGQRVTLRCSPRSGDLSVYWYQQSLDQGLQFLIQYYNGEERAKGNILERFSAQQFPDLHSELNLSSLELGDSALYFCASSTSKKGVGETQYFGPGTRLLVL.

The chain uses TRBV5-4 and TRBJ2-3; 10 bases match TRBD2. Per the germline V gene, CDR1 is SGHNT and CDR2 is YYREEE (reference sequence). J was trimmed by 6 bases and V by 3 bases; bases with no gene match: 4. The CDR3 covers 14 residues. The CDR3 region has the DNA TGTGCCAGCAGCTCTCTAGCGGGAGACGATACGCAGTATTTT. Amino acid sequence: CASSSLAGDDTQYF.

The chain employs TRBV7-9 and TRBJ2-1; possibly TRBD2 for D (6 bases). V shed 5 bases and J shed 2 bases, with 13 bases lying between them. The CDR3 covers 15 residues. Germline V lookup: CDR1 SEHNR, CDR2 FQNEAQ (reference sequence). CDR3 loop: CASSLRRGTYNEQFF. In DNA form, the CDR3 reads TGTGCCAGCAGCCTCCGTCGCGGGACCTACAATGAGCAGTTCTTC.

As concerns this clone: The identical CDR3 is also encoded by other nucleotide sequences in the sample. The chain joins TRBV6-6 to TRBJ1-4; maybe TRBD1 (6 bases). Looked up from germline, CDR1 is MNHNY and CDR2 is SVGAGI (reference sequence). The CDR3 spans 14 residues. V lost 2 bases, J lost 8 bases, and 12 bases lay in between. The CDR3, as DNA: TGTGCCAGCAGTTACGGTCAGGGGCGGGAAAAACTGTTTTTT. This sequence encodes CASSYGQGREKLFF.

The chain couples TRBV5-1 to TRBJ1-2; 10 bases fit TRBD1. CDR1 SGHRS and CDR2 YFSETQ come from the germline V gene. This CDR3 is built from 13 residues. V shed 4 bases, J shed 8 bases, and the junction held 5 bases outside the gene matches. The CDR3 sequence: CASSQGQGQGYTF. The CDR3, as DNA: TGCGCCAGCAGCCAGGGACAGGGGCAGGGCTACACCTTC. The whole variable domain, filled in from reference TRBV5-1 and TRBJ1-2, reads KAGVTQTPRYLIKTRGQQVTLSCSPISGHRSVSWYQQTPGQGLQFLFEYFSETQRNKGNFPGRFSGRQFSNSRSEMNVSTLELGDSALYLCASSQGQGQGYTFGSGTRLTVV.

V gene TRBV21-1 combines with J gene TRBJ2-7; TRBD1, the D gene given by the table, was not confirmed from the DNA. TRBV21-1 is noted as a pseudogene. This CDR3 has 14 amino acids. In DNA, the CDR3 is TGTGCCAGCAGCAAAGGACAGGGTTTGGGCGAGCAGTACTTC. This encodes CASSKGQGLGEQYF.

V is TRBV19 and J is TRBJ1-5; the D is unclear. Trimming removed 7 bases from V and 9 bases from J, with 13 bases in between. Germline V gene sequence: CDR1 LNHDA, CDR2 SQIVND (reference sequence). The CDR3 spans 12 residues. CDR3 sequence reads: CASKRVGPPQHF. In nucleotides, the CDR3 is TGTGCCAGTAAAAGGGTTGGTCCGCCCCAGCATTTT.

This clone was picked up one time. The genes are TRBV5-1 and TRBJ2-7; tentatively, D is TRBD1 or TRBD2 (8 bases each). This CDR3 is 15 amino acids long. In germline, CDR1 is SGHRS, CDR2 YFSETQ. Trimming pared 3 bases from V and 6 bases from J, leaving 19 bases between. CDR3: CASSSSGGSGGEQYF. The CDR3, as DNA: TGCGCCAGCAGCTCGTCAGGGGGCAGCGGGGGCGAGCAGTACTTC.

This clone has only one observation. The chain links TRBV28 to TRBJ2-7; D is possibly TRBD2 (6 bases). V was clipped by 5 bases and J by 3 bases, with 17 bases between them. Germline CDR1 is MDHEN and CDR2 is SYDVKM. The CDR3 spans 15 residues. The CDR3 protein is CASSPAAEGDYEQYF. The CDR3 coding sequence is TGTGCCAGCAGTCCCGCGGCGGAGGGAGACTACGAGCAGTACTTC.

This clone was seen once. The CDR3 region has the DNA TGTGCCAGCAGTAGAGCGGGAGGGCCCTACGAGCAGTACTTC. It specifies CASSRAGGPYEQYF. The genes are TRBV2 and TRBJ2-7, with 10 nucleotides matching TRBD2. Germline lookup yields CDR1 SNHLY and CDR2 FYNNEI. The CDR3 runs to 14 residues. The trim removed 5 bases at V and 2 bases at J, leaving 3 bases unmatched.

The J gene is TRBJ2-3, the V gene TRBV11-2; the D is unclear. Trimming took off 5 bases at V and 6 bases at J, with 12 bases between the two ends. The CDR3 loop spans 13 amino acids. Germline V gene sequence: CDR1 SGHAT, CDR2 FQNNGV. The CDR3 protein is CASSPDRYDTQYF. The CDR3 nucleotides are TGTGCCAGCAGCCCTGACCGGTATGATACGCAGTATTTT.

The CDR3 reads CASSQDRGGAARETQYF. CDR3 coding DNA: TGTGCCAGCAGCCAAGATAGGGGAGGGGCGGCTCGGGAGACCCAGTACTTC. V is TRBV14 and J is TRBJ2-5; 7 bases line up with TRBD2. In germline, CDR1 is SGHDN, CDR2 FVKESK. The CDR3 contains 17 residues. The V and J ends lost 0 bases and 5 bases, in that order; junction bases with no gene match: 12.

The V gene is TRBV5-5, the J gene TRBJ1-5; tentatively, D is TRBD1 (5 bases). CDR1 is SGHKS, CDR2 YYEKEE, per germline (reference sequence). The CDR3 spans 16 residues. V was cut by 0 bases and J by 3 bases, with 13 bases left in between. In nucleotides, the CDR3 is TGTGCCAGCAGCTTGGAAGCGGGGGTCTTCAATCAGCCCCAGCATTTT. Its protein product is CASSLEAGVFNQPQHF.

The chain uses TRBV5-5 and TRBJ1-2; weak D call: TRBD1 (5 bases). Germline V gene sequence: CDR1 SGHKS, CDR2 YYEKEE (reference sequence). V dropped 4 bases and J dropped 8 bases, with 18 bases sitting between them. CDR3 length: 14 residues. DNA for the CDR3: TGTGCCAGCAGCCCCAGACCTCGGGACCAGGGCTACACCTTC. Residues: CASSPRPRDQGYTF.